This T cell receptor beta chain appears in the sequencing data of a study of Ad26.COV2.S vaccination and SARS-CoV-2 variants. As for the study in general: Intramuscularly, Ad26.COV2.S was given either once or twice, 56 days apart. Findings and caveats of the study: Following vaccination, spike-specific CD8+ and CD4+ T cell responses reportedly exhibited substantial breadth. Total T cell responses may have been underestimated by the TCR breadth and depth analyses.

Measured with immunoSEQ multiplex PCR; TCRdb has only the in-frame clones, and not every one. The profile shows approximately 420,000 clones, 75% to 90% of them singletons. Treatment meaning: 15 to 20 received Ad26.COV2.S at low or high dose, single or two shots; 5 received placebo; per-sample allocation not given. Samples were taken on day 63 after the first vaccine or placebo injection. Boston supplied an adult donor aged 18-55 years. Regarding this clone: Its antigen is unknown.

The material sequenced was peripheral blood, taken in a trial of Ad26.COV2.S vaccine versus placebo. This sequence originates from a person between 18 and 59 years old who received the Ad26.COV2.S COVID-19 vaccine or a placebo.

CDR3 sequence: CASSLSGNTIYF. The DNA of the CDR3 is TGTGCCAGCAGCTTGTCTGGAAACACCATATATTTT. The rearrangement uses TRBV5-8 and TRBJ1-3; D is ambiguous. From germline, CDR1 is SGHTS and CDR2 YDEGEE. V lost 1 base, J lost 1 base, and 0 bases lay in between. The length of the CDR3 is 12 residues. The full variable domain, with the rest looked up from reference TRBV5-8 and TRBJ1-3, is EAGVTQSPTHLIKTRGQQATLRCSPISGHTSVYWYQQALGLGLQFLLWYDEGEERNRGNFPPRFSGRQFPNYSSELNVNALELEDSALYLCASSLSGNTIYFGEGSWLTVV.